The 20 T cell receptor beta chains presented below share a single source sample, sequenced in a study of OX40 agonist ivuxolimab in advanced cancers. Sequenced by immunoSEQ multiplex PCR; TCRdb stores in-frame clones only, minus some. The data contain about 69,000 clones, approximately 90% of them singletons. Sequences were derived from CD4+ or CD8+ T cells sorted from blood, sampled in a trial of the OX40 agonist ivuxolimab. The receptors come from an adult with an advanced solid tumor such as melanoma, head and neck, liver or kidney cancer.

This rearrangement joins TRBV7-9 to TRBJ1-1; 7 bases are a match to TRBD1. Germline V gene lookup returns CDR1 SEHNR and CDR2 FQNEAQ (reference sequence). Trimming cost V 5 bases and J 0 bases; bases outside gene matches: 3. CDR3 length: 14 residues. The CDR3 spells CASSRGQLNTEAFF. CDR3 sequence (DNA): TGTGCCAGCAGCAGGGGACAGCTGAACACTGAAGCTTTCTTT.

The rearrangement links TRBV28 to TRBJ1-2; 7 nucleotides match TRBD1. Unmatched junction bases numbered 7, after V lost 5 bases and J lost 4 bases. This CDR3 has 14 residues. Germline V gene data show CDR1 as MDHEN and CDR2 as SYDVKM. The CDR3 region is CASSIQQGSYGYTF. CDR3 in DNA: TGTGCCAGCAGTATCCAACAGGGGTCCTATGGCTACACCTTC.

The rearrangement links TRBV18 to TRBJ2-7, with TRBD1 as a possible D gene (6 bases). Germline-derived CDR1 and CDR2 are KGHSH and LQKENI. The V and J ends lost 5 bases and 2 bases respectively, with 13 bases between them. The CDR3 contains 14 residues. The CDR3, as DNA: TGTGCCAGCTCAACAGGGACATCCACCTACGAGCAGTACTTC. This sequence encodes CASSTGTSTYEQYF.

The rearrangement links TRBV14 to TRBJ1-4; D gene unclear. This CDR3 spans 15 amino acids. Trimming removed 0 bases at V and 7 bases at J, with 12 bases between. Germline CDR1 and CDR2: SGHDN and FVKESK. The CDR3 nucleotides read TGTGCCAGCAGCCAAGAAGGTGCACGGGCTGAAAAACTGTTTTTT. The encoded protein is CASSQEGARAEKLFF. Using reference TRBV14 and TRBJ1-4 for the parts outside the CDR3, the full variable domain is EAGVTQFPSHSVIEKGQTVTLRCDPISGHDNLYWYRRVMGKEIKFLLHFVKESKQDESGMPNNRFLAERTGGTYSTLKVQPAELEDSGVYFCASSQEGARAEKLFFGSGTQLSVL.

V gene TRBV6-5 combines with J gene TRBJ1-2, with a weak D call TRBD1 (5 bases). The CDR3 has 13 residues. Germline V gives CDR1 MNHEY, CDR2 SVGAGI. The V and J ends lost 5 bases and 8 bases respectively, with 15 bases between them. The CDR3 here is CASSERQGWGYTF. CDR3 in DNA: TGTGCCAGCAGTGAAAGGCAGGGTTGGGGCTACACCTTC.

The gene calls are TRBV5-1 and TRBJ1-3, with 7 bases that match TRBD1. There are 15 residues in the CDR3. From germline, CDR1 is SGHRS and CDR2 YFSETQ. The trim removed 7 bases at V and 3 bases at J, leaving 10 bases unmatched. CDR3 nucleotides: TGCGCCAGCCGACCCACCGGGACAGATGGAAACACCATATATTTT. Translation gives CASRPTGTDGNTIYF. Full variable domain (remainder filled in from reference TRBV5-1 and TRBJ1-3): KAGVTQTPRYLIKTRGQQVTLSCSPISGHRSVSWYQQTPGQGLQFLFEYFSETQRNKGNFPGRFSGRQFSNSRSEMNVSTLELGDSALYLCASRPTGTDGNTIYFGEGSWLTVV.

J is TRBJ1-2 and V is TRBV19; no firm D call. The V gene lost 1 base and the J gene lost 0 bases, with 12 bases spanning the gap. This CDR3 is built from 16 residues. The germline V gene encodes CDR1 LNHDA and CDR2 SQIVND (reference sequence). The CDR3 loop reads CASSIVGGSSNYGYTF. DNA of the CDR3: TGTGCCAGTAGTATAGTAGGAGGCAGCTCTAACTATGGCTACACCTTC. The variable domain in full, with the rest retrieved from reference TRBV19 and TRBJ1-2, is DGGITQSPKYLFRKEGQNVTLSCEQNLNHDAMYWYRQDPGQGLRLIYYSQIVNDFQKGDIAEGYSVSREKKESFPLTVTSAQKNPTAFYLCASSIVGGSSNYGYTFGSGTRLTVV.

This chain links TRBV7-9 with TRBJ2-5; 8 bases align to TRBD2. Trimming at V came to 3 bases and at J to 0 bases, leaving 3 bases not matched to a gene. This CDR3 contains 15 residues. Germline assignment: CDR1 SEHNR and CDR2 FQNEAQ (reference sequence). The CDR3 protein is CASSFRAGDQETQYF. The CDR3 nucleotides read TGTGCCAGCAGCTTCCGAGCGGGGGACCAAGAGACCCAGTACTTC.

The chain uses TRBV11-2 and TRBJ2-3, with a tentative D call TRBD2 (7 bases). Germline V gene sequence: CDR1 SGHAT, CDR2 FQNNGV. The CDR3 loop spans 15 amino acids. Trimming pared 5 bases from V and 3 bases from J, leaving 15 bases between. The CDR3 DNA is TGTGCCAGCAGCCCAAGGGGGGGTAGGACAGATACGCAGTATTTT. Amino acids: CASSPRGGRTDTQYF.

The V and J genes are TRBV7-8 and TRBJ2-5; D not resolved. The CDR3 has 11 amino acids. The germline V and J ends were trimmed by 2 bases and 4 bases, with 2 bases remaining between them. Germline lookup yields CDR1 SGHVS and CDR2 FQNEAQ. DNA for the CDR3: TGTGCCAGCAGCTTAATAGAGACCCAGTACTTC. Its protein product is CASSLIETQYF. The full variable domain, rest sourced from reference TRBV7-8 and TRBJ2-5, is GAGVSQSPRYKVAKRGQDVALRCDPISGHVSLFWYQQALGQGPEFLTYFQNEAQLDKSGLPSDRFFAERPEGSVSTLKIQRTQQEDSAVYLCASSLIETQYFGPGTRLLVL.

The chain carries TRBV10-1 and TRBJ2-5; 8 bases are shared with TRBD2. V lost 0 bases and J lost 2; bases outside the gene matches: 2. This CDR3 region has 15 residues. CDR1 WNHNN and CDR2 SYGVQD come from the germline V gene (reference sequence). CDR3 DNA sequence: TGCGCCAGCAGTGAGTCGACTAGCGAGCAAGAGACCCAGTACTTC. It encodes CASSESTSEQETQYF.

The chain couples TRBV6-6 to TRBJ1-2; 8 bases match TRBD1. Germline lookup yields CDR1 MNHNY and CDR2 SVGAGI (reference sequence). The CDR3 contains 13 residues. V lost 3 bases, J lost 8 bases, and 5 bases stayed unmatched. The CDR3 region is CASSYGQGGGYTF. As DNA, the CDR3 is TGTGCCAGCAGTTATGGACAGGGTGGCGGCTACACCTTC.

This clone has a single count. The rearrangement links TRBV7-2 to TRBJ2-7; 9 bases are shared with TRBD1. Trimming at V came to 3 bases and at J to 2 bases, leaving 5 bases not matched to a gene. This CDR3 has 15 residues. The germline gives CDR1 SGHTA, CDR2 FQGNSA. The DNA of the CDR3 is TGTGCCAGCAGCTTGGGGGGACAGGGAACCTACGAGCAGTACTTC. Translation gives CASSLGGQGTYEQYF.

This clone was seen only once. V gene TRBV28 combines with J gene TRBJ2-3, with 12 bases that match TRBD2. V gave up 6 bases and J gave up 0 bases; unmatched junction bases: 13. The germline V gene encodes CDR1 MDHEN and CDR2 SYDVKM. The CDR3 contains 19 residues. CDR3 residues: CASSWPTSGRLISTDTQYF. CDR3 DNA sequence: TGTGCCAGCAGCTGGCCCACTAGCGGGAGGCTAATTAGCACAGATACGCAGTATTTT.

This chain links TRBV5-1 with TRBJ1-1, with a weak D call TRBD1 (6 bases). CDR3 length: 13 residues. Trimming removed 3 bases at V and 4 bases at J, with 10 bases between. Germline assignment: CDR1 SGHRS and CDR2 YFSETQ. CDR3 residues: CASSWGQSTEAFF. CDR3 DNA sequence: TGCGCCAGCAGCTGGGGGCAGAGCACTGAAGCTTTCTTT.

The chain carries TRBV11-1 and TRBJ2-1, with 12 bases aligning to TRBD2. The ends lost 1 base at V and 6 bases at J; junction bases unmatched: 1. The germline V gene encodes CDR1 SGHAT and CDR2 FQDESV (reference sequence). This CDR3 is built from 15 residues. Written as DNA, the CDR3 is TGTGCCAGCAGCTTAGAACTAGCGGGAGGCAATGAGCAGTTCTTC. Translation gives CASSLELAGGNEQFF.

CDR3 DNA: TGTGCCAGCATGGTGGAGGGCCTTCAGCCCCAGCATTTT. It specifies CASMVEGLQPQHF. V is TRBV2 and J is TRBJ1-5; D uncertain. The length of the CDR3 is 13 residues. Trimming stripped 7 bases from V and 6 bases from J, with 13 bases between. From germline, CDR1 is SNHLY and CDR2 FYNNEI.

This clone has only one observation. The CDR3 coding sequence is TGTGCCAGCAGTTTCCACAGGGATAACACTGAAGCTTTCTTT. Its translation: CASSFHRDNTEAFF. This sequence joins TRBV27 and TRBJ1-1, with D possibly TRBD1 on 6 matching bases. CDR3 length equals 14 residues. The germline V gene encodes CDR1 MNHEY and CDR2 SMNVEV (reference sequence). V was cut by 3 bases and J by 2 bases, with 10 bases left in between.

The rearrangement joins TRBV29-1 to TRBJ1-1; unclear D gene. V was pared by 4 bases and J by 1 base, with 10 bases between. Germline values: CDR1 SQVTM, CDR2 ANQGSEA. This CDR3 region has 13 residues. Written as DNA, the CDR3 is TGCAGCGTTGGTAACGGCTGGAACACTGAAGCTTTCTTT. It is translated as CSVGNGWNTEAFF.

This clone was seen just once. The chain has TRBV11-2 and TRBJ2-5; D is unresolved. Trimming left V 0 bases short and J 7 bases short, with 9 bases between. The CDR3 runs 13 residues. Germline CDR1 SGHAT, CDR2 FQNNGV. The CDR3 DNA reads TGTGCCAGCAGCTTAGATGGCGGTAGGACCCAGTACTTC. Translating gives CASSLDGGRTQYF.